This paragraph covers one T cell receptor (beta chain) sequence. The data originate from a study of CXCR3-negative and CXCR3-positive naive CD8 T cells. Preparation of TRB cDNA libraries relied on 5' RACE carrying UMI labels. TCRdb reanalyzed the 5' RACE reads and collapses them to one entry per CDR3 protein, without DNA. In all, the sample yields 43,000 or so distinct CDR3 sequences. CDR3 length equals 15 residues. The sample consisted of memory CD8+ T cells from blood. The clonotype comes from a human donor in good health. Some clones in this sample may be carry-over from other donors' samples. This chain joins TRBV21-1 and TRBJ1-5; the TCRdb D gene call, TRBD1, has no DNA to confirm it. TRBV21-1 is given as a pseudogene. This chain's CDR3 is CASSLGQHSNQPQHF.